Shown below are 15 T cell receptor beta chains from a single sample sequenced in a study of T cell changes during pregnancy in multiple sclerosis. The table came from immunoSEQ multiplex PCR; TCRdb's copy has only in-frame clones and leaves some out. This sample yields some 100,000 clones, of which approximately 94% are seen a single time; approximately 1% belongs to the top ten. The source was peripheral blood, collected before pregnancy. Receptors were obtained from a female donor with multiple sclerosis, enrolled in a pregnancy study.

The gene calls are TRBV4-2 and TRBJ2-1; 11 nucleotides agree with TRBD2. Looked up from germline, CDR1 is LGHNA and CDR2 is YNFKEQ. This CDR3 spans 15 amino acids. With 1 base clipped from V and 10 bases from J, the junction kept 6 bases outside the gene matches. DNA of the CDR3: TGTGCCAGCAGCCAAGTAGAACTAGCGGGAGCCGAGCAGTTCTTC. Translating gives CASSQVELAGAEQFF.

The chain has TRBV2 and TRBJ2-5; perhaps TRBD2 as D (6 bases). The CDR3 sequence is 11 residues long. V was shortened by 8 bases and J by 9 bases, with 13 bases between the two germline ends. Germline CDR1 reads SNHLY; CDR2 reads FYNNEI. The CDR3 DNA reads TGTGCCAGCGAGGGCCCGGGGGCCCAGTACTTC. Amino acid sequence: CASEGPGAQYF.

This rearrangement joins TRBV4-2 to TRBJ2-7; 12 positions agree with TRBD1. Germline V gives CDR1 LGHNA, CDR2 YNFKEQ. Trimming took 6 bases from V and 2 from J; bases not matched to a gene: 5. The CDR3 contains 15 residues. The CDR3 spells CASSPRDRGPYEQYF. In DNA, the CDR3 is TGTGCCAGCAGTCCTAGGGACAGGGGGCCCTACGAGCAGTACTTC.

This chain links TRBV19 with TRBJ2-1, with no clear D. Germline CDR1 and CDR2: LNHDA and SQIVND (reference sequence). The CDR3 covers 12 residues. V gave up 3 bases and J gave up 6 bases, with 6 bases separating them. CDR3 in DNA: TGTGCCAGTAGTATGAGTACCAATGAGCAGTTCTTC. It yields the protein CASSMSTNEQFF.

The CDR3 loop is CASSIHFRDRAYEQYF. The CDR3 DNA reads TGTGCCAGTAGTATCCATTTCCGGGACAGAGCCTACGAGCAGTACTTC. The V call is TRBV19, the J call TRBJ2-7; 7 nucleotides line up with TRBD1. This CDR3 is built from 16 residues. CDR1 LNHDA and CDR2 SQIVND come from the germline V gene (reference sequence). The ends lost 3 bases at V and 2 bases at J; junction bases unmatched: 10.

This sequence joins TRBV19 and TRBJ2-7; 7 nucleotides line up with TRBD1. V dropped 6 bases and J dropped 2; count of bases not matched to a gene: 10. CDR3 size: 15 residues. Germline CDR1 and CDR2: LNHDA and SQIVND (reference sequence). In DNA, the CDR3 is TGTGCCAGTAGCGGTAGACAGGGAAAACCCTACGAGCAGTACTTC. Encoded protein: CASSGRQGKPYEQYF.

This clone has just one count. The chain combines TRBV4-1 with TRBJ2-1, with D possibly matching TRBD2 (6 bases). Trimming removed 4 bases from V and 7 bases from J, with 8 bases in between. The CDR3 sequence is 12 residues long. Germline assignment: CDR1 MGHRA and CDR2 YSYEKL. CDR3 DNA: TGCGCCAGCAGCCCCGGAGGGAATGAGCAGTTCTTC. Its protein is CASSPGGNEQFF.

CDR3 sequence (DNA): TGTGCCAGCAGTTTCGCCGCCCAGGGTACCTACGAGCAGTACTTC. This sequence encodes CASSFAAQGTYEQYF. The V call is TRBV27, the J call TRBJ2-7; maybe TRBD1 (5 bases). This CDR3 is 15 amino acids long. Trimming shortened V by 3 bases and J by 2 bases, and 14 bases separated the two germline ends. Germline lookup yields CDR1 MNHEY and CDR2 SMNVEV (reference sequence).

V gene TRBV7-2 combines with J gene TRBJ1-2; D is uncertain. With 1 base removed from V and 1 base from J, the gap between germline ends came to 4 bases. Germline CDR1 is SGHTA and CDR2 is FQGNSA. This CDR3 comprises 13 residues. CDR3 DNA: TGTGCCAGCAGCTTAGACAGTAACTATGGCTACACCTTC. Protein product: CASSLDSNYGYTF.

The chain employs TRBV9 and TRBJ1-4, with TRBD1 matching over 7 bases. The CDR3 contains 16 residues. The ends lost 0 bases at V and 7 bases at J; junction bases unmatched: 9. Per the germline V gene, CDR1 is SGDLS and CDR2 is YYNGEE. CDR3 loop: CASSVEGGLSGEKLFF. CDR3 in DNA: TGTGCCAGCAGCGTAGAAGGGGGCCTCTCTGGTGAAAAACTGTTTTTT.

The CDR3 DNA follows: TGTGCCAGCAGCCCCAGAAGCGAGAATGAGCAGTTCTTC. Encoded protein: CASSPRSENEQFF. The V and J genes are TRBV7-9 and TRBJ2-1; D ambiguous. CDR1 SEHNR and CDR2 FQNEAQ come from the germline V gene (reference sequence). The CDR3 consists of 13 residues. V was shortened by 5 bases and J by 7 bases, with 12 bases between the two germline ends.

The gene calls are TRBV19 and TRBJ1-1; tentative D call: TRBD1 (6 bases). The CDR3 consists of 14 residues. The ends were cut back, 6 bases at V and 5 bases at J, with 16 bases in the middle. Germline V gene sequence: CDR1 LNHDA, CDR2 SQIVND (reference sequence). CDR3 DNA sequence: TGTGCCAGTAGACTGGGGGGGGCGTGGACTGAAGCTTTCTTT. Its protein product is CASRLGGAWTEAFF.

The chain has TRBV7-2 and TRBJ2-1; 11 positions match TRBD2. The CDR3 length is 17 residues. After removal of 4 bases from V and 0 bases from J, the junction contained 5 bases not matched to a gene. Germline assignment: CDR1 SGHTA and CDR2 FQGNSA. CDR3 DNA sequence: TGTGCCAGCAGCTCATGGACTAGCGGGCTCTCCTACAATGAGCAGTTCTTC. As protein: CASSSWTSGLSYNEQFF.

The chain is built from TRBV6-5 and TRBJ2-5; 8 nucleotides line up with TRBD2. Per germline, CDR1 MNHEY and CDR2 SVGAGI. With 6 bases clipped from V and 2 bases from J, the junction kept 5 bases outside the gene matches. This CDR3 has 14 amino acids. CDR3 nucleotides: TGTGCCAGCAGCTTAGCGGGATCACAAGAGACCCAGTACTTC. Translation: CASSLAGSQETQYF.

This chain links TRBV5-1 with TRBJ1-1; unclear D gene. The CDR3 covers 15 residues. Trimming took 4 bases from V and 4 from J, leaving 17 bases between them. CDR1 SGHRS and CDR2 YFSETQ come from the germline V gene. The CDR3 bases are TGCGCCAGCAGCGTCCGGGAAGCGCCCTCCACTGAAGCTTTCTTT. It encodes CASSVREAPSTEAFF.